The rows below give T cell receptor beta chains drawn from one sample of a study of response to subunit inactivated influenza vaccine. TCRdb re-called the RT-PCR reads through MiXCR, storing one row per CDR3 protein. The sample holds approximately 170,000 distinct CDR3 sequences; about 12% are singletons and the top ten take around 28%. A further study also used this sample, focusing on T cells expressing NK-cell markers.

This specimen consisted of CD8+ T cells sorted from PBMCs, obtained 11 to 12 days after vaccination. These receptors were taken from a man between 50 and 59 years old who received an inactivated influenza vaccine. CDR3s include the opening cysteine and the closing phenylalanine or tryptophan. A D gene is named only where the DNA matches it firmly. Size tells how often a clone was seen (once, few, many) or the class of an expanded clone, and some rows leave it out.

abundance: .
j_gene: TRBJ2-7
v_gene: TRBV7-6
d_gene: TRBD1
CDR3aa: CASSLEAGQGDHEQYF
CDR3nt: TGTGCCAGCAGCTTAGAAGCGGGACAGGGGGACCACGAGCAGTACTTC

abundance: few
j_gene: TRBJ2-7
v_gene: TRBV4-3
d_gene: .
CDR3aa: CASSQGRTTPTYEQYF
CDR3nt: TGCGCCAGCAGCCAAGGGAGGACAACTCCTACCTACGAGCAGTACTTC

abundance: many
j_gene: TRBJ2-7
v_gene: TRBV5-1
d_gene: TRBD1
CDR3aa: CASSWGQGAYEQYF
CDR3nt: TGCGCCAGCAGCTGGGGACAGGGGGCATACGAGCAGTACTTC

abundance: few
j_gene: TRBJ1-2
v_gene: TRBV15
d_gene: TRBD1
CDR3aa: CATSSGTGNYGYTF
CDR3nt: TGTGCCACCAGCAGTGGGACAGGAAACTATGGCTACACCTTC

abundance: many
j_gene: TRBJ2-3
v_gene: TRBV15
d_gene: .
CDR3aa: CATSRDLGVGTDTQYF
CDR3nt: TGTGCCACCAGCAGAGATCTAGGGGTCGGCACAGATACGCAGTATTTT

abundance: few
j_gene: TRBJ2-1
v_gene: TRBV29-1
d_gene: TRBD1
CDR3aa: CSVPDRGLDEQFF
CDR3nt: TGCAGCGTCCCGGACAGGGGGCTCGATGAGCAGTTCTTC

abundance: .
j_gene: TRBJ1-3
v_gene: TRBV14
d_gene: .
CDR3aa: CASSHSEDTIYF
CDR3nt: TGTGCCAGCAGCCACTCAGAAGACACCATATATTTT

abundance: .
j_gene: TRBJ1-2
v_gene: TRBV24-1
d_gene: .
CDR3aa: CATSDSVDYGYTF
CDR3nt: TGTGCCACCAGTGACTCGGTTGACTATGGCTACACCTTC

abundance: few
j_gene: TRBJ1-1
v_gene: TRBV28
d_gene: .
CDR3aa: CASSLGLLNTEAFF
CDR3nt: TGTGCCAGCAGTCTAGGGCTGTTGAACACTGAAGCTTTCTTT

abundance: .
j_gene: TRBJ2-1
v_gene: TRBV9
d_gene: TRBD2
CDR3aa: CASTPGDASGIQFF
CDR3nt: TGTGCCAGCACCCCAGGAGACGCTAGCGGGATTCAGTTCTTC

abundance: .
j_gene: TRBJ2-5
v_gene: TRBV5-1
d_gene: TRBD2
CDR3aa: CASSPGLDVIQYF
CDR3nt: TGCGCCAGCAGCCCGGGACTAGATGTGATCCAGTACTTC

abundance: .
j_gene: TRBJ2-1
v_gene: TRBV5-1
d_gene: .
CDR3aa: CASSATGYGDNEQFF
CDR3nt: TGCGCCAGCAGCGCTACAGGATATGGAGACAATGAGCAGTTCTTC

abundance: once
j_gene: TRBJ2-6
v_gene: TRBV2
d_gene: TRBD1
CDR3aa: CASTDRAGSGANVLTF
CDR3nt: TGTGCCAGCACAGACAGGGCTGGGTCTGGGGCCAACGTCCTGACTTTC

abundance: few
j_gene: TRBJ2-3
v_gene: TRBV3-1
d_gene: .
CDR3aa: CASSVAVMGWDTQYF
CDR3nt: TGTGCCAGCAGCGTCGCGGTAATGGGATGGGATACGCAGTATTTT

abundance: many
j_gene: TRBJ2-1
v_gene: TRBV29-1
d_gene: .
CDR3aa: CSVPRGGVEQFF
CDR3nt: TGCAGCGTTCCAAGGGGGGGCGTTGAGCAGTTCTTC